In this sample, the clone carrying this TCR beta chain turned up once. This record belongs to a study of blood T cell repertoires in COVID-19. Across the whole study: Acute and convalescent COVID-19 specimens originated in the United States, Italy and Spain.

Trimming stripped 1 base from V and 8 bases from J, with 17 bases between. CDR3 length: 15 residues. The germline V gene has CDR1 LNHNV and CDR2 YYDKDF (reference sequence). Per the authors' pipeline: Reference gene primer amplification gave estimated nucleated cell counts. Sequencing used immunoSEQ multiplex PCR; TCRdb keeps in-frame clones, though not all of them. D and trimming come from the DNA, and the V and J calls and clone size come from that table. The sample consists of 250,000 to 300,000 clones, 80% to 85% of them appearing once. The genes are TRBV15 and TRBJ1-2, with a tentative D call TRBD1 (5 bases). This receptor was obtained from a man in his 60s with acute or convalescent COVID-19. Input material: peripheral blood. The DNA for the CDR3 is TGTGCCACCAGCAGAGTGGAGGGGCGTCTCTACGGCTACACCTTC. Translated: CATSRVEGRLYGYTF.